The 28 T cell receptor beta chains below were found in one sample sequenced in a study of blood T cell repertoires in COVID-19. This table comes from immunoSEQ multiplex PCR, and its TCRdb copy is limited to in-frame clones, with some not included. The table has about 200,000 clones, 89% seen once. The sequencing sample was made of PBMCs or T cells enriched from blood (not recorded which). The receptor set was obtained from a woman between 40 and 55 years old with acute COVID-19.

Concerning this clone itself: Its ends do not fully match the called genes, so a read error is possible. V gene TRBV9 combines with J gene TRBJ2-1, with TRBD2 as a possible D gene (6 bases). The CDR3 is 14 residues long. Germline CDR1 and CDR2: SGDLS and YYNGEE. CDR3 region: CASSVGRGRGAVVF. The CDR3 bases are TGTGCCAGCAGCGTAGGGAGGGGTAGAGGGGCAGTGGTCTTC. Looking up the rest from reference TRBV9 and TRBJ2-1 gives the full variable domain: DSGVTQTPKHLITATGQRVTLRCSPRSGDLSVYWYQQSLDQGLQFLIQYYNGEERAKGNILERFSAQQFPDLHSELNLSSLELGDSALYFCASSVGRGRGAVVFGPGTRLTVL.

This chain connects TRBV30 to TRBJ2-1; TRBD2 matches 9 bases. This CDR3 has 14 residues. The germline V gene has CDR1 GTSNPN and CDR2 SVGIG (reference sequence). This CDR3 is CASAAGGHKSEQFF. CDR3 in DNA: TGTGCTTCCGCGGCGGGGGGGCATAAGAGTGAGCAGTTCTTC.

The chain carries TRBV30 and TRBJ2-7; D gene uncertain. The germline V and J ends were trimmed by 0 bases and 0 bases, with 15 bases remaining between them. The V gene's germline CDR1 is GTSNPN and CDR2 SVGIG (reference sequence). The CDR3 is 16 amino acids. DNA of the CDR3: TGTGCCTGGAGTGTGAGATTGCGGAGAACCTCCTACGAGCAGTACTTC. The encoded protein is CAWSVRLRRTSYEQYF.

The chain uses TRBV24-1 and TRBJ1-2; 8 bases match TRBD1. V lost 3 bases, J lost 4 bases, and 0 bases stayed unmatched. CDR1 and CDR2 from the germline V gene are KGHDR and SFDVKD. CDR3 length equals 13 residues. CDR3 nucleotides: TGTGCCACCAGTGATACAGGGGGCTATGGCTACACCTTC. It encodes CATSDTGGYGYTF.

V gene TRBV3-1 (or the pseudogene TRBV3-2) combines with J gene TRBJ2-7; no clear D gene. Per germline, CDR1 LGHDT and CDR2 YNNKEL (reference sequence). There are 14 residues in the CDR3. Trimming took 2 bases from V and 0 from J, leaving 8 bases between them. Here the CDR3 DNA reads TGTGCCAGCAGCCAACTACTTAGCTCCTACGAGCAGTACTTC. It encodes CASSQLLSSYEQYF.

The chain employs TRBV7-2 and TRBJ1-5, with a tentative D call TRBD1 (5 bases). Germline lookup yields CDR1 SGHTA and CDR2 FQGNSA. Trimming removed 5 bases from V and 0 bases from J, with 17 bases in between. CDR3 length: 17 amino acids. Here the CDR3 DNA reads TGTGCCAGCAGCCTACACAGACCGACAGATAGCAATCAGCCCCAGCATTTT. This sequence encodes CASSLHRPTDSNQPQHF.

Only one count was recorded for this clone. The chain joins TRBV6-1 to TRBJ2-7; 9 bases match TRBD1. Trimming took 8 bases from V and 5 from J; bases not matched to a gene: 7. Germline loops: CDR1 MNHNS, CDR2 SASEGT. This CDR3 is 13 amino acids long. CDR3 amino acids: CASAGQGVHEQYF. DNA of the CDR3: TGTGCCAGCGCGGGACAGGGAGTACACGAGCAGTACTTC.

The rearrangement joins TRBV2 to TRBJ1-4; D is possibly TRBD1 (6 bases). V lost 5 bases to trimming and J lost 5 bases, with 15 bases between them. Germline V CDR1 and CDR2: SNHLY, FYNNEI. The CDR3 is 15 amino acids. The CDR3 DNA follows: TGTGCCAGCAGTCTGACAGGCCTCCGGAATGAAAAACTGTTTTTT. Protein product: CASSLTGLRNEKLFF.

CDR3 sequence: CASSPGLSTYEQYF. CDR3 coding DNA: TGTGCCAGCAGCCCGGGACTATCGACCTACGAGCAGTACTTC. The chain combines TRBV7-2 with TRBJ2-7, with 7 nucleotides matching TRBD2. CDR1 is SGHTA, CDR2 FQGNSA, per germline. There are 14 residues in the CDR3. J gave up 2 bases and V 5 bases, and 6 bases lay outside the gene matches.

This clone occurred a few times. This chain uses TRBV19 with TRBJ2-4; D remains unclear. Germline CDR1 LNHDA, CDR2 SQIVND (reference sequence). Trimming took 5 bases from V and 0 from J, leaving 11 bases between them. CDR3 length: 15 residues. The CDR3 bases are TGTGCCAGTAGTGGGCAGCAACTAGCCAAAAACATTCAGTACTTC. Protein product: CASSGQQLAKNIQYF.

This chain links TRBV7-2 with TRBJ2-7, with TRBD2 matching over 10 bases. Germline values: CDR1 SGHTA, CDR2 FQGNSA. The CDR3 totals 14 residues. The junction had 3 bases not matched to a gene; V was cut back by 5 bases and J by 2 bases. Here the CDR3 reads CASSPTSGPYEQYF. CDR3 DNA sequence: TGTGCCAGCAGCCCGACTAGCGGGCCCTACGAGCAGTACTTC.

The chain is built from TRBV6-5 and TRBJ2-5; a weak D match, TRBD2 (7 bases). The CDR3 consists of 16 residues. Germline loops: CDR1 MNHEY, CDR2 SVGAGI. V lost 2 bases and J 5 bases, leaving 18 bases between the germline ends. In DNA form, the CDR3 reads TGTGCCAGCAGTTACGGGAGTGGGGGGGCCAGGGAGACCCAGTACTTC. This sequence encodes CASSYGSGGARETQYF.

J is TRBJ2-5 and V is TRBV28; D might be TRBD2 (6 bases). Germline lookup yields CDR1 MDHEN and CDR2 SYDVKM. The CDR3 totals 15 residues. Trimming left V 7 bases short and J 0 bases short, with 15 bases between. The CDR3 DNA is TGTGCCAGCACCGAGGCGGGACCGTACCAAGAGACCCAGTACTTC. Amino acid sequence: CASTEAGPYQETQYF. The full variable domain, in which reference TRBV28 and TRBJ2-5 provide the parts outside the CDR3, is DVKVTQSSRYLVKRTGEKVFLECVQDMDHENMFWYRQDPGLGLRLIYFSYDVKMKEKGDIPEGYSVSREKKERFSLILESASTNQTSMYLCASTEAGPYQETQYFGPGTRLLVL.

The rearrangement links TRBV7-6 to TRBJ2-3; TRBD2 matches 11 bases. The CDR3 has 15 residues. CDR1 is SGHVS, CDR2 FNYEAQ, per germline. The trim removed 1 base at V and 7 bases at J, leaving 4 bases unmatched. The CDR3 sequence is CASSLVGTSGNTQYF. The DNA of the CDR3 is TGTGCCAGCAGCTTAGTAGGGACTAGCGGAAATACGCAGTATTTT.

The chain recombines TRBV4-1 with TRBJ1-3; D gene unclear. V lost 2 bases, J lost 0 bases, and 8 bases lay in between. Germline CDR1 MGHRA, CDR2 YSYEKL. The length of the CDR3 is 15 residues. DNA for the CDR3: TGCGCCAGCAGCCAACCTAAGAGCTCTGGAAACACCATATATTTT. Protein sequence: CASSQPKSSGNTIYF.

This clone was counted a few times. The chain has TRBV20-1 and TRBJ2-3; 7 bases are shared with TRBD2. This CDR3 comprises 10 residues. CDR1 DFQATT and CDR2 SNEGSKA come from the germline V gene (reference sequence). After removal of 6 bases from V and 8 bases from J, the junction contained 2 bases not matched to a gene. Here the CDR3 reads CSAPGGTQYF. The CDR3 bases are TGCAGTGCGCCGGGGGGTACGCAGTATTTT.

The chain uses TRBV4-2 and TRBJ2-7; 9 bases align to TRBD1. V dropped 1 base and J dropped 4; count of bases not matched to a gene: 5. The CDR3 runs 15 residues. Germline V gives CDR1 LGHNA, CDR2 YNFKEQ. The DNA for the CDR3 is TGTGCCAGCAGCCAAGCCGCGGACAGGGGTTACGAGCAGTACTTC. Encoded protein: CASSQAADRGYEQYF.

CDR3: CASSPWSGGTGELFF. The CDR3 bases are TGTGCCAGCAGCCCCTGGTCGGGTGGCACCGGGGAGCTGTTTTTT. This chain uses TRBV3-1 (or the pseudogene TRBV3-2) with TRBJ2-2, with D uncertain. This CDR3 comprises 15 residues. The germline V gene has CDR1 LGHDT and CDR2 YNNKEL (reference sequence). V shed 4 bases and J shed 4 bases, with 13 bases lying between them.

This chain uses TRBV3-1 (or the pseudogene TRBV3-2) with TRBJ2-1; 10 bases fit TRBD2. Germline V gene data show CDR1 as LGHDT and CDR2 as YNNKEL (reference sequence). This CDR3 has 18 residues. V shed 0 bases, J shed 7 bases, and the junction held 12 bases outside the gene matches. The CDR3 is CASSQDIRASGRLNEQFF. CDR3 DNA: TGTGCCAGCAGCCAAGATATTAGGGCTAGCGGGAGATTGAATGAGCAGTTCTTC.

V gene TRBV28 combines with J gene TRBJ1-5, with a weak D call TRBD1 (6 bases). This CDR3 has 20 amino acids. Trimming left V 3 bases short and J 2 bases short, with 26 bases between. Germline CDR1 MDHEN, CDR2 SYDVKM. Here the CDR3 reads CASSLAHGGRGAVGNQPQHF. The CDR3 DNA follows: TGTGCCAGCAGTTTGGCCCATGGCGGCAGGGGTGCTGTTGGCAATCAGCCCCAGCATTTT.

The chain has TRBV9 and TRBJ2-3; tentatively, D is TRBD2 (6 bases). This CDR3 is 13 amino acids long. Germline values: CDR1 SGDLS, CDR2 YYNGEE. V was cut by 3 bases and J by 7 bases, with 12 bases left in between. The CDR3 region is CASSAPGANTQYF. CDR3 nucleotides: TGTGCCAGCAGCGCCCCGGGAGCCAATACGCAGTATTTT.

V is TRBV28 and J is TRBJ1-2, with D possibly TRBD1 on 6 matching bases. CDR1 is MDHEN and CDR2 is SYDVKM in the germline V gene. V shed 2 bases and J shed 1 base, with 8 bases lying between them. This CDR3 spans 14 amino acids. CDR3 in DNA: TGTGCCAGCAGTTTAGGGACACTTAACTATGGCTACACCTTC. This gives the protein CASSLGTLNYGYTF.

The sample holds a few counts of this clone. The CDR3: CAISESGNSPLHF. In DNA, the CDR3 is TGTGCCATCAGTGAGTCTGGCAATTCACCCCTCCACTTT. The chain couples TRBV10-3 to TRBJ1-6; D remains ambiguous. The CDR3 spans 13 residues. From germline, CDR1 is ENHRY and CDR2 SYGVKD. The V end was cut by 0 bases, the J end by 7 bases, with 4 bases between.

The chain has TRBV6-4 and TRBJ2-1; D might be TRBD1 (6 bases). CDR3 size: 13 residues. Germline V lookup: CDR1 MRHNA, CDR2 SNTAGT. Trimming took 5 bases from V and 8 from J, leaving 13 bases between them. Here the CDR3 DNA reads TGTGCCAGCAGTCCCAGGGGTATGGATGAGCAGTTCTTC. Translating it yields CASSPRGMDEQFF.

This clone was recorded a few times. V is TRBV2 and J is TRBJ1-2; weak D call: TRBD1 (6 bases). Trimming took 4 bases from V and 3 from J, leaving 15 bases between them. The CDR3 has 15 residues. Per germline, CDR1 SNHLY and CDR2 FYNNEI. For the CDR3, the DNA is TGTGCCAGCAGTGTTCATTCGACAGGAGACTATGGCTACACCTTC. Residues: CASSVHSTGDYGYTF.

The rearrangement joins TRBV20-1 to TRBJ1-2; 8 positions agree with TRBD1. Trimming at V came to 6 bases and at J to 8 bases, leaving 5 bases not matched to a gene. The length of the CDR3 is 11 residues. CDR1 and CDR2 (germline): DFQATT, SNEGSKA (reference sequence). The CDR3 loop is CSAPRGQGYTF. Written as DNA, the CDR3 is TGCAGTGCCCCCAGGGGGCAAGGCTACACCTTC.

J is TRBJ2-7 and V is TRBV5-1, with 9 positions matching TRBD1. Germline CDR1 reads SGHRS; CDR2 reads YFSETQ. The J segment lost 3 bases and the V segment lost 0 bases, leaving 4 bases of the junction unmatched. CDR3 length: 15 residues. This chain's CDR3 is CASSLDTGGLYEQYF. The DNA for the CDR3 is TGCGCCAGCAGCTTGGATACAGGGGGCCTCTACGAGCAGTACTTC.

The chain joins TRBV7-9 to TRBJ2-2; maybe TRBD1 (7 bases). Germline V lookup: CDR1 SEHNR, CDR2 FQNEAQ (reference sequence). Trimming stripped 5 bases from V and 0 bases from J, with 13 bases between. The CDR3 length is 16 residues. CDR3 coding DNA: TGTGCCAGCAGCCCTCAGGGGGGCACGAACACCGGGGAGCTGTTTTTT. This gives the protein CASSPQGGTNTGELFF.